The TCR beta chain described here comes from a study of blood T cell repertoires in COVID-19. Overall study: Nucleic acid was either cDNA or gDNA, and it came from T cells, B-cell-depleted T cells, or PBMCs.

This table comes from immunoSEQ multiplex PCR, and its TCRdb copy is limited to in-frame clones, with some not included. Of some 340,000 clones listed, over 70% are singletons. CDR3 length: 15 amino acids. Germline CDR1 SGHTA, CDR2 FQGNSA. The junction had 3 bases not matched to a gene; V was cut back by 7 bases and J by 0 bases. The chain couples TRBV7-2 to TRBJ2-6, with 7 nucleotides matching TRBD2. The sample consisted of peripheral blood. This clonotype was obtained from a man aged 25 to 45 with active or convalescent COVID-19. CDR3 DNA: TGTGCCAGCACTCGGGGGGTCTCTGGGGCCAACGTCCTGACTTTC. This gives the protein CASTRGVSGANVLTF.